This T cell receptor (beta chain) derives from a study of blood T cell repertoires in COVID-19. Study details: Acute-phase and convalescent COVID-19 samples originated in the United States, Italy and Spain.

This clone has just a few counts. Germline CDR1 reads SGHRS; CDR2 reads YFSETQ. The V end lost 2 bases, the J end lost 0 bases, and 11 bases lay between the germline ends. The CDR3 sequence is 15 residues long. Authors' processing steps: Researchers report that nucleated cell counts were estimated from reference gene primer amplification. Sequenced by immunoSEQ multiplex PCR; TCRdb stores in-frame clones only, minus some. Clonal size and the V and J genes are those of that table, whereas D and trimming came from the DNA. The profile covers roughly 80,000 clones, with 60% to 85% appearing a single time and 9.5% to 10% taken by the ten largest.

The origin of this receptor is a human donor in a cohort sampled during active COVID-19. The J gene is TRBJ1-1, the V gene TRBV5-1; D not resolved. The sequenced material came from peripheral blood. CDR3 amino acids: CASSFGTVLNTEAFF. The CDR3 nucleotides read TGCGCCAGCAGCTTCGGTACGGTATTGAACACTGAAGCTTTCTTT.